The following is a T cell receptor beta chain sequence with its context. Seattle patients were enrolled during active infection and followed longitudinally. Methods used by the authors: The authors estimated nucleated cell counts from reference gene primer amplification. Measured with immunoSEQ multiplex PCR; TCRdb has only the in-frame clones, and not every one. The V and J calls and the clone size are those of that table, but D and trimming were determined from the DNA. The sample lists some 190,000 clones, roughly 84% occurring once. V dropped 2 bases and J dropped 11; count of bases not matched to a gene: 8. CDR3 size: 14 residues. CDR1 is SGHRS, CDR2 YFSETQ, per germline. The sample belongs to a study of blood T cell repertoires in COVID-19. Study background: The cDNA or gDNA used as material had been derived from T cells, B-cell-depleted T cells, or PBMCs.

This clonotype originated in a person aged 65 to 85 with COVID-19, enrolled during active disease. The rearrangement uses TRBV5-1 and TRBJ2-7; 12 bases agree with TRBD2. Material: peripheral blood. The CDR3 region is CASSFRLAGAPKYF. DNA for the CDR3: TGCGCCAGCAGCTTCAGACTAGCGGGGGCCCCTAAGTACTTC.